A selection of T cell receptor beta chains follows, all from one sample in a study of blood T cell repertoires in COVID-19. Clones were sequenced by immunoSEQ multiplex PCR, and TCRdb holds only the in-frame ones, with some missing. This sample has under 250,000 clones; 75% to 85% occur once, and the top ten carry more than 5.5%. The material sequenced was peripheral blood. The source is a human donor in a cohort sampled during active COVID-19. Both conserved end residues are part of each CDR3.

v_call: TRBV6-5
j_call: TRBJ1-6
cdr3_aa: CASRGQPTYNSPLHF

v_call: TRBV2
j_call: TRBJ2-1
cdr3_aa: CASSDPLQNNEQFF

v_call: TRBV5-1
j_call: TRBJ2-5
cdr3_aa: CASSLRDSLETQYF

v_call: TRBV7-9
j_call: TRBJ2-3
cdr3_aa: CASSLDSEGTQYF

v_call: TRBV19
j_call: TRBJ1-2
cdr3_aa: CASSARQGLGYGYTF

v_call: TRBV2
j_call: TRBJ1-2
cdr3_aa: CASRITGTGDDGYTF

v_call: TRBV10-3
j_call: TRBJ1-4
cdr3_aa: CAISGGSRGTNEKLFF

v_call: TRBV11-2
j_call: TRBJ1-2
cdr3_aa: CASSPYRASGYTF

v_call: TRBV10-2
j_call: TRBJ1-4
cdr3_aa: CASSERQGMEKLFF

v_call: TRBV10-1
j_call: TRBJ2-7
cdr3_aa: CASSDDRGLREQYF

v_call: TRBV28
j_call: TRBJ2-1
cdr3_aa: CASSPGLAEPNEQFF

v_call: TRBV5-4
j_call: TRBJ2-1
cdr3_aa: CASSLGSGPSYNEQFF

v_call: TRBV19
j_call: TRBJ2-7
cdr3_aa: CASSIAREDEQYF

v_call: TRBV7-2
j_call: TRBJ2-7
cdr3_aa: CASSSPRLAGTYEQYF

v_call: TRBV5-1
j_call: TRBJ2-5
cdr3_aa: CASSPTGGGETQYF

v_call: TRBV6-5
j_call: TRBJ2-1
cdr3_aa: CASSSSRNEQFF

v_call: TRBV7-2
j_call: TRBJ2-4
cdr3_aa: CASSRGQAENIQYF

v_call: TRBV5-5
j_call: TRBJ2-1
cdr3_aa: CASSPRLGPAQWEQFF

v_call: TRBV28
j_call: TRBJ2-7
cdr3_aa: CASSFARREWPYEQYF

v_call: TRBV15
j_call: TRBJ1-1
cdr3_aa: CATSRSREATEAFF

v_call: TRBV6-1
j_call: TRBJ2-7
cdr3_aa: CASREITGQGSYEQYF

v_call: TRBV6-5
j_call: TRBJ1-6
cdr3_aa: CASRGTAYNSPLHF

v_call: TRBV9
j_call: TRBJ1-2
cdr3_aa: CASSGGDREGGYTF

v_call: TRBV5-4
j_call: TRBJ2-5
cdr3_aa: CASSPLGGEETQYF

v_call: TRBV7-7
j_call: TRBJ2-2
cdr3_aa: CASSSSGSNTGELFF

v_call: TRBV24-1
j_call: TRBJ1-5
cdr3_aa: CATSESGEGQPQHF

v_call: TRBV7-9
j_call: TRBJ2-1
cdr3_aa: CASSPRGTVYNEQFF

v_call: TRBV19
j_call: TRBJ1-4
cdr3_aa: CASSTDRDGEKLFF

v_call: TRBV5-4
j_call: TRBJ2-5
cdr3_aa: CASSAGLAGAETQYF

v_call: TRBV5-8
j_call: TRBJ2-7
cdr3_aa: CASSLKSGGWDRTYEQYF

v_call: TRBV10-3
j_call: TRBJ2-5
cdr3_aa: CATGGVAGLKETQYF

v_call: TRBV19
j_call: TRBJ1-6
cdr3_aa: CASSIEGGLQSPLHF

v_call: TRBV11-2
j_call: TRBJ1-1
cdr3_aa: CASSLVGGSTEAFF

v_call: TRBV2
j_call: TRBJ1-5
cdr3_aa: CATTPSPNSNQPQHF

v_call: TRBV5-1
j_call: TRBJ1-3
cdr3_aa: CASSLDGPLSGNTIYF

v_call: TRBV5-8
j_call: TRBJ1-1
cdr3_aa: CASSLGAGQGFWGTEAFF

v_call: TRBV28
j_call: TRBJ2-7
cdr3_aa: CASSFQPGQMYEQYF